This TCR beta chain is from a study of T cell repertoires in ileal Crohn's disease. The method was immunoSEQ multiplex PCR; TCRdb's version includes in-frame clones alone and lacks a portion of them. The table includes over 14,000 clones, 70% to 85% detected once. Germline V gene sequence: CDR1 SGHVS, CDR2 FNYEAQ. The V and J ends lost 1 base and 3 bases respectively, with 12 bases between them. The CDR3 is 15 residues long. The specimen sequenced was ileal tissue. The chain links TRBV7-6 to TRBJ1-1; D remains unclear. This TCR derives from an adult with Crohn's disease. This CDR3 reads CASSLGRRDYTEAFF. CDR3 sequence (DNA): TGTGCCAGCAGCTTAGGGCGGCGTGATTACACTGAAGCTTTCTTT.